The 3 T cell receptor beta chains presented below share a single source sample, sequenced in a study of cytomegalovirus exposure and HLA in healthy donors. Profiled with immunoSEQ multiplex PCR; TCRdb holds only in-frame clones, not every one. In the table there are over 60,000 clones, approximately 96% of which are singletons. Material: PBMCs. The receptor set was obtained from a man between 18 and 29 years old in good health and CMV-seronegative.

Points on this clone: The junction differs from germline at one of its ends, possibly a read error. This rearrangement joins TRBV5-1 to TRBJ1-5, with a possible D match to TRBD1 (5 bases). CDR3 length: 10 amino acids. Germline CDR1 reads SGHRS; CDR2 reads YFSETQ. CDR3 in amino acids: CASATKGALF. CDR3 sequence (DNA): TGCGCCAGCGCGACGAAAGGGGCGCTCTTT.

The chain joins TRBV2 to TRBJ2-7; TRBD1 matches 7 bases. Germline V CDR1 and CDR2: SNHLY, FYNNEI. The CDR3 has 18 residues. Trimming removed 3 bases from V and 0 bases from J; junction bases left unmatched: 14. The CDR3 protein is CASSDLGDRKRSSYEQYF. The CDR3 region has the DNA TGTGCCAGCAGTGATTTGGGGGACAGAAAGCGAAGCTCCTACGAGCAGTACTTC.

V usage is TRBV5-5 and J usage is TRBJ2-5, with 7 nucleotides matching TRBD1. CDR1 SGHKS and CDR2 YYEKEE come from the germline V gene (reference sequence). Unmatched junction bases numbered 8, after V lost 2 bases and J lost 1 base. This CDR3 contains 16 residues. CDR3 bases: TGTGCCAGCAGCTTACTCGGGACAGCCCCCCAAGAGACCCAGTACTTC. It specifies CASSLLGTAPQETQYF.